This T cell receptor (beta chain) was recorded in a study of cytotoxic CD8 clonotypes in ibrutinib-treated CLL. Study information: The taking of response samples occurred after a median roughly twelve months of treatment, with a range of 6 to 36. The samples contained about 250,000 productive templates on average. They also contained an average of roughly 99,000 productive rearrangements.

The germline gives CDR1 SEHNR, CDR2 FQNEAQ (reference sequence). Trimming cost V 1 base and J 8 bases, with 18 bases left between them. This CDR3 contains 16 residues. Sequencing used immunoSEQ multiplex PCR; TCRdb keeps in-frame clones, though not all of them. This table has approximately 330,000 clones, around four fifths appearing once. The study's findings and limits: Baseline clonality, higher than in age-matched healthy donors, tracked circulating CD8+ T-cell counts.

To note about this clone: The antigen is not known.

The TCR comes from a human donor with chronic lymphocytic leukemia. Sequences were derived from PBMCs, sampled before ibrutinib treatment. The chain couples TRBV7-9 to TRBJ2-1; D is possibly TRBD2 (6 bases). CDR3 coding DNA: TGTGCCAGCAGCTTAGGATTGGCCAGGGAGGCGGATGAGCAGTTCTTC. Translation: CASSLGLAREADEQFF.